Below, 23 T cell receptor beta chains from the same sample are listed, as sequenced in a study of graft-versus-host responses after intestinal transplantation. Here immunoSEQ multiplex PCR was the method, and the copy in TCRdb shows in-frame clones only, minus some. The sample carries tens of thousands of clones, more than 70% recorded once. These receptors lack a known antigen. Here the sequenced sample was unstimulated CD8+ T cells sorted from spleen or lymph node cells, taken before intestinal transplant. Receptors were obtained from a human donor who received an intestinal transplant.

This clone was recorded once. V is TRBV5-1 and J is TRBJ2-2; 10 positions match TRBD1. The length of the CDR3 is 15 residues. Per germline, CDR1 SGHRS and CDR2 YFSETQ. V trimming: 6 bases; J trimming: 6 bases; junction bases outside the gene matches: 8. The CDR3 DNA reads TGCGCCAGCAATGGGCCGGGACAGGGGTCCGGGGAGCTGTTTTTT. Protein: CASNGPGQGSGELFF. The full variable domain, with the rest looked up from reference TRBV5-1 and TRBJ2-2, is KAGVTQTPRYLIKTRGQQVTLSCSPISGHRSVSWYQQTPGQGLQFLFEYFSETQRNKGNFPGRFSGRQFSNSRSEMNVSTLELGDSALYLCASNGPGQGSGELFFGEGSRLTVL.

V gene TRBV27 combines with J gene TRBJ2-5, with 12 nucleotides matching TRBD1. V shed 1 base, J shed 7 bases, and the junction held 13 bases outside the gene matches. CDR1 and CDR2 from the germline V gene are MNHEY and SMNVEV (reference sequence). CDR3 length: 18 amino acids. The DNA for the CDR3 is TGTGCCAGCAGTTTATTCTCCCGGGACAGGGGGCAGGAAGGGACCCAGTACTTC. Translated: CASSLFSRDRGQEGTQYF.

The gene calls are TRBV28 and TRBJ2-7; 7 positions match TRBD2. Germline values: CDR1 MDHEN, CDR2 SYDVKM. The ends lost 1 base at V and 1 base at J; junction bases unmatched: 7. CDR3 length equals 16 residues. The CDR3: CASSLFGGTPSYEQYF. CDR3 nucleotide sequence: TGTGCCAGCAGTTTATTCGGGGGGACCCCGTCCTACGAGCAGTACTTC.

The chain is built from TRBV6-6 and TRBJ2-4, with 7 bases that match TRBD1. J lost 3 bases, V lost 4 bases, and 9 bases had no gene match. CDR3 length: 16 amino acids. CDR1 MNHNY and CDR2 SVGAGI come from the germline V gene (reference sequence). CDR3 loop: CASSSGTVVVKNIQYF. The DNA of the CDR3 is TGTGCCAGCAGTTCCGGGACAGTAGTTGTCAAAAACATTCAGTACTTC.

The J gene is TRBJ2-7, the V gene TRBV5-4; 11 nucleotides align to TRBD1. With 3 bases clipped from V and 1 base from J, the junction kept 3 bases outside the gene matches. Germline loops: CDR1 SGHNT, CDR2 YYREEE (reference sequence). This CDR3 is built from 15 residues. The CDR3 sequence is CASSSGQGESYEQYF. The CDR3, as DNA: TGTGCCAGCAGCTCGGGACAGGGGGAATCCTACGAGCAGTACTTC.

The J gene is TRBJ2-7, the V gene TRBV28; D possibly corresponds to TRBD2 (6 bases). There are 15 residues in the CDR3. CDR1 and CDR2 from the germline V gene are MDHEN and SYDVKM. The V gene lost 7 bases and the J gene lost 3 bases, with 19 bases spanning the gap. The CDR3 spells CASMRGGDDDYEQYF. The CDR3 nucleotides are TGTGCCAGCATGCGGGGCGGGGACGACGACTACGAGCAGTACTTC.

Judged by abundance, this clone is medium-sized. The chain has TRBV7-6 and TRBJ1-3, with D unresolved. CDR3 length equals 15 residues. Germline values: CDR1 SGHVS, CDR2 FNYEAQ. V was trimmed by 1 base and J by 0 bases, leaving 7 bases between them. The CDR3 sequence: CASSLDPSSGNTIYF. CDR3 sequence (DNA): TGTGCCAGCAGCTTAGACCCCAGCTCTGGAAACACCATATATTTT.

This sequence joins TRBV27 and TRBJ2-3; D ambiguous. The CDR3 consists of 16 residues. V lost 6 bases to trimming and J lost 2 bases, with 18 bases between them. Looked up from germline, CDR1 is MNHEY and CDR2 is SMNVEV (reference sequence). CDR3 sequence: CASSPSAGLYTDTQYF. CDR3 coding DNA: TGTGCCAGCAGCCCATCTGCCGGGTTATACACAGATACGCAGTATTTT.

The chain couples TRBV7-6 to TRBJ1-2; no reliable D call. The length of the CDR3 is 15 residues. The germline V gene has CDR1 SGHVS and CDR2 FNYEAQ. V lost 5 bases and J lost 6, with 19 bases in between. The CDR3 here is CASSPYKSGSDGYTF. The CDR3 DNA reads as TGTGCCAGCAGCCCATATAAATCAGGTTCTGATGGCTACACCTTC.

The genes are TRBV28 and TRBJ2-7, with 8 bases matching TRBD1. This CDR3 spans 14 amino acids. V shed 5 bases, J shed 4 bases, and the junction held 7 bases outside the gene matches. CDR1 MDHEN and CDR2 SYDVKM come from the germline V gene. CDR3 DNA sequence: TGTGCCAGCAGTAGACAGGGGTGGTTTTACGAGCAGTACTTC. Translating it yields CASSRQGWFYEQYF.

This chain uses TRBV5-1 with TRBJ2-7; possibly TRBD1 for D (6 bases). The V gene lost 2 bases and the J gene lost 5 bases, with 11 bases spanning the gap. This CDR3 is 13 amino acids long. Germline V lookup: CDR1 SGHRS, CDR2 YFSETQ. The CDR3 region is CASSFTGSDEQYF. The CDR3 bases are TGCGCCAGCAGCTTCACAGGGTCGGACGAGCAGTACTTC.

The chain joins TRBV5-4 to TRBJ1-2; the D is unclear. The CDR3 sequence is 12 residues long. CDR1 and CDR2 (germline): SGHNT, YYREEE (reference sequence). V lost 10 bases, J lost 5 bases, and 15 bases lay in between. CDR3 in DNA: TGTGCCTTCCGAGCTCCCGAGTATGGCTACACCTTC. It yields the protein CAFRAPEYGYTF. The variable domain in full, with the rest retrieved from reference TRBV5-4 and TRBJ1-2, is ETGVTQSPTHLIKTRGQQVTLRCSSQSGHNTVSWYQQALGQGPQFIFQYYREEENGRGNFPPRFSGLQFPNYSSELNVNALELDDSALYLCAFRAPEYGYTFGSGTRLTVV.

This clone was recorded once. The CDR3 spells CASSQTLAYEQYF. The DNA for the CDR3 is TGCGCCAGCAGCCAAACGCTAGCGTACGAGCAGTACTTC. The rearrangement links TRBV4-1 to TRBJ2-7, with a tentative D call TRBD2 (6 bases). The CDR3 is 13 amino acids. Trimming took 2 bases from V and 4 from J, leaving 9 bases between them. Per germline, CDR1 MGHRA and CDR2 YSYEKL.

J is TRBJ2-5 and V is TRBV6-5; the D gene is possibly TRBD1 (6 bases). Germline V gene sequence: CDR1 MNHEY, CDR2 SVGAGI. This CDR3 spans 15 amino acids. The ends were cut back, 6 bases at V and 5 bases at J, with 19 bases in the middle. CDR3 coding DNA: TGTGCCAGCAGCCTTACAACAGGGACGAGGGAGACCCAGTACTTC. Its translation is CASSLTTGTRETQYF.

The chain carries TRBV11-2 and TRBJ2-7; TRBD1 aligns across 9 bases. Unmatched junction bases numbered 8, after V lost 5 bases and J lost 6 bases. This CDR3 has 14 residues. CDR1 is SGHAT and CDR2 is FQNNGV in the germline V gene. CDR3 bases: TGTGCCAGCAGCCCGCGGGACAGGGAGGTCGAGCAGTACTTC. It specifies CASSPRDREVEQYF.

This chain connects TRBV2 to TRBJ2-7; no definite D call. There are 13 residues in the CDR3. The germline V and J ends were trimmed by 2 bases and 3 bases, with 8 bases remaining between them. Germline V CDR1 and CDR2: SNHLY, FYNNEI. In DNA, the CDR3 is TGTGCCAGCAGTGAATGGTACGGCTACGAGCAGTACTTC. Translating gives CASSEWYGYEQYF.

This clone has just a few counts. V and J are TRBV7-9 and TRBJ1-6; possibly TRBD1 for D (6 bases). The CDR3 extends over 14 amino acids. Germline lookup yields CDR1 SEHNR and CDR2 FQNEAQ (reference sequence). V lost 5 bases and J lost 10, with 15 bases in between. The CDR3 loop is CASSHRVKGSPLHF. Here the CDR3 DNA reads TGTGCCAGCAGCCACAGGGTAAAGGGGTCACCCCTCCACTTT.

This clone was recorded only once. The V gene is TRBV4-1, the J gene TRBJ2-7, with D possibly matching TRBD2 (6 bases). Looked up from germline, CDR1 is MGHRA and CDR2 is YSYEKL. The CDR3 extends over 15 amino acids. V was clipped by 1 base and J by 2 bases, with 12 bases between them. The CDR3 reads CASSQVGSGAYEQYF. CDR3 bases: TGCGCCAGCAGCCAAGTTGGTAGCGGCGCCTACGAGCAGTACTTC.

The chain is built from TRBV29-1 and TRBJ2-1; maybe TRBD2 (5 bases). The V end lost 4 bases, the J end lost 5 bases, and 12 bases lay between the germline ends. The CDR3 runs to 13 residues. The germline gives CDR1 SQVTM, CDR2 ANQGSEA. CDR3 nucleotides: TGCAGCGTTGTTGGGCTAGCTGACAATGAGCAGTTCTTC. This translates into CSVVGLADNEQFF.

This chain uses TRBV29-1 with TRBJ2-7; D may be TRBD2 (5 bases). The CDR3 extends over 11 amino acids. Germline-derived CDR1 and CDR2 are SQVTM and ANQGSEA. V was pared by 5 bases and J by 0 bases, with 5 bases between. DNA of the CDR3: TGCAGCGTTAGCGGCTCCTACGAGCAGTACTTC. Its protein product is CSVSGSYEQYF.

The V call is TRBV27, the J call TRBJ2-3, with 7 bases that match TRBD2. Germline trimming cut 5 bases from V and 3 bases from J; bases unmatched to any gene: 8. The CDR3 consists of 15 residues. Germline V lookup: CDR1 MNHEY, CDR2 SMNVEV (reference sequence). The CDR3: CASSINGGGTDTQYF. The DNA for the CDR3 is TGTGCCAGCAGTATTAATGGGGGGGGTACAGATACGCAGTATTTT.

CDR3 bases: TGTGCCAGCTCACGCGGACAGATAACGTACAATGAGCAGTTCTTC. It translates to CASSRGQITYNEQFF. V is TRBV18 and J is TRBJ2-1; possible D gene TRBD1, 6 bases. V shed 4 bases and J shed 4 bases, with 14 bases lying between them. Germline CDR1 and CDR2: KGHSH and LQKENI. The CDR3 length is 15 residues. The full variable domain, rest sourced from reference TRBV18 and TRBJ2-1, is NAGVMQNPRHLVRRRGQEARLRCSPMKGHSHVYWYRQLPEEGLKFMVYLQKENIIDESGMPKERFSAEFPKEGPSILRIQQVVRGDSAAYFCASSRGQITYNEQFFGPGTRLTVL.

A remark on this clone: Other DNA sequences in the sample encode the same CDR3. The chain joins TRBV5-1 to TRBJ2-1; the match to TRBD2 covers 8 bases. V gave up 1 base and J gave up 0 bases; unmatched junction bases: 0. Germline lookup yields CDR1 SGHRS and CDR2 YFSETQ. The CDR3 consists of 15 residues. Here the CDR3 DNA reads TGCGCCAGCAGCTTGAGCGGGAGCTCCTACAATGAGCAGTTCTTC. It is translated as CASSLSGSSYNEQFF.